The 3 T cell receptor beta chains below were found in one sample sequenced in a study of Ad26.COV2.S vaccination and SARS-CoV-2 variants. The assay was immunoSEQ multiplex PCR, and TCRdb's table has in-frame clones only and misses some. The top ten hold over 1.5% of the sample, which has about 370,000 clones, about nine tenths seen once. Treatment given: over 15 received Ad26.COV2.S at low or high dose, single or two shots; several received placebo; per-sample allocation not given. The samples date from day 63 after the first vaccine or placebo injection. Material: peripheral blood, obtained in a trial of Ad26.COV2.S vaccine versus placebo. Receptors were obtained from a person between 18 and 65 years old who received the Ad26.COV2.S COVID-19 vaccine or a placebo.

The chain recombines TRBV5-5 with TRBJ2-2; D perhaps matches TRBD2 (5 bases). The CDR3 loop spans 15 amino acids. CDR1 is SGHKS, CDR2 YYEKEE, per germline (reference sequence). The V gene lost 0 bases and the J gene lost 6 bases, with 12 bases spanning the gap. CDR3 bases: TGTGCCAGCAGCTTGGAAGACGGGATCCCCGGGGAGCTGTTTTTT. This gives the protein CASSLEDGIPGELFF.

The chain recombines TRBV28 with TRBJ2-7; 9 bases are a match to TRBD2. Germline assignment: CDR1 MDHEN and CDR2 SYDVKM. V trimming: 5 bases; J trimming: 0 bases; junction bases outside the gene matches: 2. The CDR3 consists of 14 residues. The CDR3 sequence is CASSGLAPSYEQYF. The CDR3, as DNA: TGTGCCAGCAGTGGACTAGCGCCCTCCTACGAGCAGTACTTC.

The J gene is TRBJ2-3, the V gene TRBV11-2; 9 nucleotides agree with TRBD2. The germline gives CDR1 SGHAT, CDR2 FQNNGV. This CDR3 contains 17 residues. V was pared by 3 bases and J by 4 bases, with 11 bases of the junction left unmatched. The DNA of the CDR3 is TGTGCCAGCAGCTTTCCGACTAGCGGCTCGAGGGCAGATACGCAGTATTTT. Translating gives CASSFPTSGSRADTQYF.